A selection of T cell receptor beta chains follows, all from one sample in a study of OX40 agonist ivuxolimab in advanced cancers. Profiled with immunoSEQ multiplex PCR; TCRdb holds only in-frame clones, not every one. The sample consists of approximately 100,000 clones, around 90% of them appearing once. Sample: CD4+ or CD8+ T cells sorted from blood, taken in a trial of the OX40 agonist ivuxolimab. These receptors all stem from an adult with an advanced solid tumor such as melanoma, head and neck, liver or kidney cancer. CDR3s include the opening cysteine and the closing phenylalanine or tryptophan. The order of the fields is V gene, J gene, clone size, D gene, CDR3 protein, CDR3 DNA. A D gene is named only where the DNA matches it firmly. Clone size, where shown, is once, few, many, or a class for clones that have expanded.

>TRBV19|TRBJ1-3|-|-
CASSIAGAGNTIYF
TGTGCCAGTAGTATAGCGGGGGCTGGAAACACCATATATTTT
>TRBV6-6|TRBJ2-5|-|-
CASSRNGETQYF
TGTGCCAGCAGCCGAAACGGGGAGACCCAGTACTTC
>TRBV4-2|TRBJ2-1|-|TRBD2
CASSQDRLAGGNQQFF
TGTGCCAGCAGCCAAGATCGACTAGCGGGAGGGAACCAGCAGTTCTTC
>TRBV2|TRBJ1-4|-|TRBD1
CASSRRTGDNEKLFF
TGTGCCAGCAGTCGCAGGACAGGGGATAATGAAAAACTGTTTTTT
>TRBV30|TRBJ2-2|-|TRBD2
CAWSRGAGGDTGELFF
TGTGCCTGGTCCAGGGGAGCGGGAGGGGACACCGGGGAGCTGTTTTTT
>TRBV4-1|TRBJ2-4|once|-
CASSQDLSSLAKNIQYF
TGCGCCAGCAGCCAAGATCTGTCCAGTTTGGCCAAAAACATTCAGTACTTC
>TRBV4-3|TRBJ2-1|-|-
CASSQDGKRGNEQFF
TGCGCCAGCAGCCAAGATGGTAAGCGCGGGAATGAGCAGTTCTTC
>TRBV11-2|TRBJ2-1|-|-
CASSFEQRTWDEQFF
TGTGCCAGCAGCTTCGAACAGCGGACCTGGGATGAGCAGTTCTTC
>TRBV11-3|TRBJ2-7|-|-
CASSLESDYEQYF
TGTGCCAGCAGCTTAGAGTCCGACTACGAGCAGTACTTC
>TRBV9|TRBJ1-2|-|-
CASSGIRFGTGIYGYTF
TGTGCCAGCAGCGGCATCCGGTTCGGGACGGGTATTTATGGCTACACCTTC
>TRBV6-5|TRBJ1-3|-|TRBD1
CASTKAGQGMTIYF
TGTGCCAGCACCAAAGCAGGACAGGGGATGACCATATATTTT
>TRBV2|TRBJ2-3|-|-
CASTLDGASTDTQYF
TGTGCCAGCACCCTGGACGGAGCTAGCACAGATACGCAGTATTTT
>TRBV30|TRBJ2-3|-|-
CAWWSGDFTDTQYF
TGTGCCTGGTGGTCCGGGGATTTCACAGATACGCAGTATTTT
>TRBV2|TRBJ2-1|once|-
CASSEHLSSAGFREQFF
TGTGCCAGCAGTGAGCACTTGAGTAGCGCCGGCTTTCGTGAGCAGTTCTTC
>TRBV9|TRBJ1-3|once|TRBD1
CASSARQGGNTIYF
TGTGCCAGCAGCGCCCGACAGGGAGGAAACACCATATATTTT
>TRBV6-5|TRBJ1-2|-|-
CASTNREAGGYTF
TGTGCCAGCACTAACAGGGAGGCGGGGGGCTACACCTTC
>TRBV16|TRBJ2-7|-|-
CASSPSGTFRSYEQYF
TGTGCCAGCAGCCCCTCCGGGACATTTAGGTCCTACGAGCAGTACTTC
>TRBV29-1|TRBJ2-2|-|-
CSVVDSGGGELFF
TGCAGCGTCGTGGACTCCGGGGGCGGGGAGCTGTTTTTT
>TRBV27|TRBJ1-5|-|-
CASSYNGFNQPQHF
TGTGCCAGCAGTTATAACGGTTTCAATCAGCCCCAGCATTTT
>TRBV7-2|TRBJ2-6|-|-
CASSLNSGANVLTF
TGTGCCAGCAGCTTAAACTCTGGGGCCAACGTCCTGACTTTC
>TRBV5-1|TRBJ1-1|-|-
CASSARTANTEAFF
TGCGCCAGCAGCGCGCGGACGGCGAACACTGAAGCTTTCTTT
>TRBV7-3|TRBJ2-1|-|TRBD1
CASSLTRQGWNEQFF
TGTGCCAGCAGCTTAACGAGACAGGGGTGGAATGAGCAGTTCTTC
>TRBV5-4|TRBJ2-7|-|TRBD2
CASSPGSRTSSYEQYF
TGTGCCAGCAGCCCTGGCAGTAGGACTAGCTCCTACGAGCAGTACTTC
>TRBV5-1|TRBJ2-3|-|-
CASSLVPGDGTDTQYF
TGCGCCAGCAGCTTGGTACCGGGAGATGGTACAGATACGCAGTATTTT
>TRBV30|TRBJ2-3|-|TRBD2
CAWRGLAATDTQYF
TGTGCCTGGAGGGGACTAGCGGCCACAGATACGCAGTATTTT
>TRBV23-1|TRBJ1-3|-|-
CASSQSSSGASKENTIYF
TGCGCCAGCAGTCAATCGTCGTCGGGGGCTAGTAAGGAAAACACCATATATTTT
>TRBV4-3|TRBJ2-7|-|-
CASSQGSGLYYEQYF
TGCGCCAGCAGCCAAGGTTCCGGACTTTACTACGAGCAGTACTTC
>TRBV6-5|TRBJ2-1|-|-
CASQRAGYNEQFF
TGTGCCAGCCAACGGGCCGGCTACAATGAGCAGTTCTTC
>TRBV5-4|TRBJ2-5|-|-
CASSLAEETQYF
TGTGCCAGCAGCTTGGCAGAAGAGACCCAGTACTTC
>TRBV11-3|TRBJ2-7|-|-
CASTYEFSGTDSYEQYF
TGTGCCAGCACCTACGAATTCTCAGGCACCGACTCCTACGAGCAGTACTTC
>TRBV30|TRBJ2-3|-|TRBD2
CAWSPGLAGAGDTQYF
TGTGCCTGGAGTCCGGGACTAGCGGGAGCGGGAGATACGCAGTATTTT